The next 22 T cell receptor beta chains were all read from a single sample in a study of read filtering for tumor transcriptome and immune sequencing. Molecular barcoded adaptors covering alpha/delta and beta/gamma chains were used on roughly 400 ng RNA. One entry per CDR3 protein, called by TCRdb with MiXCR from the reads. The sample lists fewer than 90,000 distinct CDR3 sequences, about 12% occurring once. Sequencing used a population of CD138-negative cells sorted from bone marrow. The receptors were sampled from a donor aged 40 or over with multiple myeloma.

This clonotype was recorded at least ten times. This chain uses TRBV28 with TRBJ2-5, with TRBD2 as a possible D gene (6 bases). CDR1 is MDHEN and CDR2 is SYDVKM in the germline V gene. This CDR3 is built from 13 residues. Trimming pared 5 bases from V and 5 bases from J, leaving 12 bases between. In DNA form, the CDR3 reads TGTGCCAGCAGTCCCAGGGACTTCGAGACCCAGTACTTC. Translation gives CASSPRDFETQYF.

Of note for this clonotype: The junction departs from germline at one end; a sequencing error may be responsible. The chain is built from TRBV7-9 and TRBJ1-6; D may be TRBD1 (5 bases). The CDR3 is 18 amino acids. Germline CDR1 SEHNR, CDR2 FQNEAQ (reference sequence). DNA for the CDR3: TGTGCCAGCAGCTTAGGCGGGGCAGCGAGCTCCAATAATTCAACCCTCCACTTT. The encoded protein is CASSLGGAASSNNSTLHF.

This clonotype has ten or more counts. This rearrangement joins TRBV9 to TRBJ2-3; 11 bases are a match to TRBD2. This CDR3 contains 17 residues. Looked up from germline, CDR1 is SGDLS and CDR2 is YYNGEE. After removal of 3 bases from V and 6 bases from J, the junction contained 12 bases not matched to a gene. The CDR3 DNA reads TGTGCCAGCAGCGCTTTCCGGACTAGCGGGCGAGGTGATACGCAGTATTTT. Protein: CASSAFRTSGRGDTQYF.

Ten or more counts support this clonotype. The chain uses TRBV7-9 and TRBJ2-1; weak D call: TRBD2 (6 bases). Germline values: CDR1 SEHNR, CDR2 FQNEAQ (reference sequence). CDR3 length: 17 residues. V lost 8 bases, J lost 1 base, and 21 bases lay in between. The CDR3 bases are TGTGCCAGCGGCTCAAGACGGGAGTCCGGGTCCTACAATGAGCAGTTCTTC. It encodes CASGSRRESGSYNEQFF.

There are a few counts of this clonotype. This chain connects TRBV12-3 or TRBV12-4 to TRBJ1-1; 7 bases line up with TRBD1. Trimming removed 5 bases from V and 3 bases from J; junction bases left unmatched: 6. This CDR3 is built from 14 residues. CDR3 coding DNA: TGTGCCAGCAGTCCGAATACAGGGGACACTGAAGCTTTCTTT. Translating gives CASSPNTGDTEAFF.

As regards this clonotype: A much bigger clone sits one base away, suggesting this may be a read error. The chain joins TRBV7-8 to TRBJ2-5; perhaps TRBD2 as D (5 bases). This CDR3 contains 14 residues. V shed 3 bases and J shed 3 bases, with 11 bases lying between them. In germline, CDR1 is SGHVS, CDR2 FQNEAQ. The CDR3 sequence is CASSFHSGKETQYF. CDR3 nucleotide sequence: TGTGCCAGCAGCTTTCATTCGGGGAAAGAGACCCAGTACTTC.

This clonotype was recorded at least ten times. The chain recombines TRBV5-6 with TRBJ2-7; 8 positions agree with TRBD1. This CDR3 region has 16 residues. The germline V gene encodes CDR1 SGHDT and CDR2 YYEEEE. V gave up 3 bases and J gave up 2 bases; unmatched junction bases: 10. CDR3 amino acids: CASSWERQGPPYEQYF. The DNA for the CDR3 is TGTGCCAGCAGCTGGGAGCGACAGGGGCCTCCCTACGAGCAGTACTTC.

Notes on this clonotype: A far larger clone lies a single base away; this is likely a read error. This rearrangement joins TRBV7-6 to TRBJ2-1, with D unresolved. The CDR3 is 13 residues long. Germline V gives CDR1 SGHVS, CDR2 FNYEAQ. With 8 bases removed from V and 8 bases from J, the gap between germline ends came to 16 bases. The CDR3 region is CASGSPPRYEQFF. CDR3 sequence (DNA): TGTGCCAGCGGCTCACCACCTCGGTATGAGCAGTTCTTC.

This clonotype was observed many times. The rearrangement joins TRBV7-9 to TRBJ2-1, with 13 bases identical to TRBD2. V was pared by 2 bases and J by 9 bases, with 19 bases of the junction left unmatched. This CDR3 region has 20 residues. Germline V CDR1 and CDR2: SEHNR, FQNEAQ (reference sequence). This CDR3 reads CASSLLARGLAGARSGEQFF. The CDR3 DNA sequence: TGTGCCAGCAGCTTACTGGCAAGAGGACTAGCGGGAGCTAGATCCGGTGAGCAGTTCTTC.

This clonotype has at least ten counts. V gene TRBV6-1 combines with J gene TRBJ2-1, with 12 bases fitting TRBD2. The CDR3 totals 16 residues. Germline V gene lookup returns CDR1 MNHNS and CDR2 SASEGT. Losses at the gene ends were 4 bases for V and 4 bases for J; bases not matched to a gene: 5. The CDR3 coding sequence is TGTGCCAGCAGTGTCGGAGGACTAGCGGGGTACAATGAGCAGTTCTTC. This sequence encodes CASSVGGLAGYNEQFF.

Ten or more counts support this clonotype. The CDR3 DNA is TGTGCCAGCTATGAGGGGCGAGGCGAGACCCAGTACTTC. It is translated as CASYEGRGETQYF. The chain combines TRBV6-2 or TRBV6-3 with TRBJ2-5, with D perhaps given as TRBD1 or TRBD2 (5 bases each). There are 13 residues in the CDR3. V dropped 8 bases and J dropped 5 bases, with 15 bases sitting between them. Germline-derived CDR1 and CDR2 are MNHEY and SVGEGT.

The chain links TRBV7-8 to TRBJ2-3; TRBD2 matches at 8 bases. The CDR3 covers 17 residues. The V gene end was trimmed by 0 bases and the J gene end by 1 base; junction bases not matched to a gene: 6. The germline V gene encodes CDR1 SGHVS and CDR2 FQNEAQ. The CDR3 spells CASSLALGRVGTDTQYF. CDR3 sequence (DNA): TGTGCCAGCAGCTTAGCGCTCGGGAGGGTGGGCACAGATACGCAGTATTTT.

This clonotype is labeled as medium-sized (0.01 to 0.1%). This chain connects TRBV27 to TRBJ1-2; a weak D match, TRBD1 (5 bases). Germline V lookup: CDR1 MNHEY, CDR2 SMNVEV (reference sequence). V was clipped by 4 bases and J by 7 bases, with 25 bases between them. This CDR3 is 17 amino acids long. CDR3 sequence reads: CASSSSPTGGVIAGYTF. CDR3 coding DNA: TGTGCCAGCAGTTCCTCCCCCACAGGCGGAGTAATTGCTGGCTACACCTTC.

This clonotype came up many times. The chain combines TRBV21-1 with TRBJ2-1; TRBD2 is the table's D call, not checked against the DNA. TRBV21-1 corresponds to a pseudogene. The CDR3 extends over 16 amino acids. As DNA, the CDR3 is TGTGCCAGCAGCAAATTGGCTAGCGGGAGTGGCAATGAGCAGTTCTTC. Translating it yields CASSKLASGSGNEQFF.

This clonotype came up many times. The chain has TRBV5-1 and TRBJ1-4; perhaps TRBD1 as D (5 bases). Germline V gene sequence: CDR1 SGHRS, CDR2 YFSETQ. This CDR3 contains 14 residues. V lost 2 bases and J 5 bases, leaving 10 bases between the germline ends. The CDR3 here is CASSLGTHNEKLFF. The CDR3 DNA is TGCGCCAGCAGCTTAGGGACCCACAATGAAAAACTGTTTTTT.

Comment on this clonotype: This may come from a read error, since a much larger clone is one base off. The chain links TRBV3-1 to TRBJ2-7, with TRBD2 identical over 7 bases. In germline, CDR1 is LGHDT, CDR2 YNNKEL (reference sequence). This CDR3 is built from 14 residues. The J segment lost 8 bases and the V segment lost 4 bases, leaving 11 bases of the junction unmatched. The CDR3 nucleotides are TGTGCCAGCAGCCCCGGGGGACTACCTTACAAGCAGTACTTC. This sequence encodes CASSPGGLPYKQYF.

The table lists this clonotype with many counts. The V and J genes are TRBV7-9 and TRBJ2-7; tentative D call: TRBD2 (7 bases). Trimming took 3 bases from V and 1 from J, leaving 13 bases between them. CDR3 length: 15 amino acids. Germline-derived CDR1 and CDR2 are SEHNR and FQNEAQ (reference sequence). In DNA form, the CDR3 reads TGTGCCAGCAGCTTTAGGGAGGGGACATCCTACGAGCAGTACTTC. Amino acids: CASSFREGTSYEQYF. The full variable domain, with the rest looked up from reference TRBV7-9 and TRBJ2-7, is DTGVSQNPRHKITKRGQNVTFRCDPISEHNRLYWYRQTLGQGPEFLTYFQNEAQLEKSRLLSDRFSAERPKGSFSTLEIQRTEQGDSAMYLCASSFREGTSYEQYFGPGTRLTVT.

This clonotype was seen at least ten times. At one of its ends the junction is not consistent with the germline gene, which may arise from a read error. CDR3 in DNA: TGCGCCAGCAGCCAAGATCCCGGGACACCTTCCCGCTTC. This codes for CASSQDPGTPSRF. The chain carries TRBV4-1 and TRBJ2-1; perhaps TRBD1 as D (6 bases). Germline V gene data show CDR1 as MGHRA and CDR2 as YSYEKL. The CDR3 is 13 amino acids.

Note on this clonotype: A read error may explain this, as a much larger clone is one base away. This chain connects TRBV13 to TRBJ2-1, with TRBD2 as a possible D gene (5 bases). Germline CDR1 is PRHDT and CDR2 is FYEKMQ (reference sequence). The CDR3 spans 16 residues. This chain's CDR3 is CASGLGLVGLSNEQFF. The CDR3, as DNA: TGTGCCAGCGGCTTAGGCCTGGTTGGACTCTCGAATGAGCAGTTCTTC. The full variable domain, completed using reference TRBV13 and TRBJ2-1, is AAGVIQSPRHLIKEKRETATLKCYPIPRHDTVYWYQQGPGQDPQFLISFYEKMQSDKGSIPDRFSAQQFSDYHSELNMSSLELGDSALYFCASGLGLVGLSNEQFFGPGTRLTVL.

On this clonotype itself: Just one base apart from a much larger clone, this may be a read error. J is TRBJ2-1 and V is TRBV7-2; 13 bases agree with TRBD2. Germline V CDR1 and CDR2: SGHTA, FQGNSA. This CDR3 contains 16 residues. The CDR3 DNA follows: TGTGCCAGCAGCAGGACTAGCGGGGGAAAAAGATATGAGCAGTTATTC. Encoded protein: CASSRTSGGKRYEQLF.

Many counts were recorded for this clonotype. The chain links TRBV7-9 to TRBJ2-1; D is ambiguous. CDR3 length: 14 amino acids. Germline CDR1 SEHNR, CDR2 FQNEAQ (reference sequence). Trimming removed 5 bases at V and 6 bases at J, with 14 bases between. The CDR3 sequence: CASSPTLSSNEQFF. CDR3 sequence (DNA): TGTGCCAGCAGCCCTACCCTGTCTAGCAATGAGCAGTTCTTC. The full variable domain, with the rest looked up from reference TRBV7-9 and TRBJ2-1, is DTGVSQNPRHKITKRGQNVTFRCDPISEHNRLYWYRQTLGQGPEFLTYFQNEAQLEKSRLLSDRFSAERPKGSFSTLEIQRTEQGDSAMYLCASSPTLSSNEQFFGPGTRLTVL.

This clonotype was picked up many times. The chain carries TRBV5-1 and TRBJ1-1; no reliable D call. V dropped 3 bases and J dropped 4 bases, with 13 bases sitting between them. Looked up from germline, CDR1 is SGHRS and CDR2 is YFSETQ. The CDR3 has 14 amino acids. CDR3 bases: TGCGCCAGCAGCTCCTTCAATCCGGGCACTGAAGCTTTCTTT. It is translated as CASSSFNPGTEAFF.